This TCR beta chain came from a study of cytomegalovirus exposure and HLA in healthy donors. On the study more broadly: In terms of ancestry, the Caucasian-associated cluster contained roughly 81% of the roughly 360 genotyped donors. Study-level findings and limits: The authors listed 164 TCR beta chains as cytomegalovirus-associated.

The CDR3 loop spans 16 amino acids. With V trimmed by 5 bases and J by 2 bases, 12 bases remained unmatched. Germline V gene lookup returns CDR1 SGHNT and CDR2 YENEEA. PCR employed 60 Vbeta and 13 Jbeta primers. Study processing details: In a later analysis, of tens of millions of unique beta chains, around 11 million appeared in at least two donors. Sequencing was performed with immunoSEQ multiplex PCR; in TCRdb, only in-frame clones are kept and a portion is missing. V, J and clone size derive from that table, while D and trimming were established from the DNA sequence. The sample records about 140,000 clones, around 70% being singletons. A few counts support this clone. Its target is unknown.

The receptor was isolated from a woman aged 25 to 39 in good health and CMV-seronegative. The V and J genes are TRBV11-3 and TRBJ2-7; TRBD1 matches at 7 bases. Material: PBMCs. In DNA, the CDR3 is TGTGCCAGCAGCCCAGCGACAGGGCCGAGAGCCTACGAGCAGTACTTC. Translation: CASSPATGPRAYEQYF.